This TCR beta chain was observed in a study of shared clonotypes between healthy human individuals. The CDR3 consists of 15 residues. Between the trimmed V and J ends, which lost 6 bases and 0 bases, there was a span of 12 bases. Germline V gene data show CDR1 as MNHEY and CDR2 as SVGAGI. In the authors' workflow: With immunoSEQ giving junction-only sequences and no quality scores, filtering differed. Data came from immunoSEQ multiplex PCR; TCRdb stores just in-frame clones and leaves some out. V and J calls and clone size are those listed in that table; D and trimming were worked out from the DNA. The table lists over a million clones, around 74% of them singletons.

The V call is TRBV6-5, the J call TRBJ1-5; D gene uncertain. The receptor was isolated from a young man in good health. The sequenced sample was memory CD4+ T cells sorted from blood. Subset defined: CD45RA-negative fraction. DNA of the CDR3: TGTGCCAGCAGATCTAAGTCCCCTAGCAATCAGCCCCAGCATTTT. Protein: CASRSKSPSNQPQHF.